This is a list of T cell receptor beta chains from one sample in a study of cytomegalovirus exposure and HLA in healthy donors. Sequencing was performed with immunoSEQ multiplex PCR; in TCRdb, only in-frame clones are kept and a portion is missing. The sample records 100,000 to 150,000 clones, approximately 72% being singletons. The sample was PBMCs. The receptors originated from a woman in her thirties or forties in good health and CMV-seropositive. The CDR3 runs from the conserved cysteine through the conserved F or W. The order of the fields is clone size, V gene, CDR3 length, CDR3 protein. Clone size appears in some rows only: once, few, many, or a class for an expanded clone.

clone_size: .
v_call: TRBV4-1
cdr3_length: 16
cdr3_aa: CTSSQEGRNSNQPQHF

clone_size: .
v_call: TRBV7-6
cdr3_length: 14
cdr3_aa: CASSLWAGDGELFF

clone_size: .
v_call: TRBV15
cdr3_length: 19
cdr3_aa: CATSRDFTGVHSRYYEQYF

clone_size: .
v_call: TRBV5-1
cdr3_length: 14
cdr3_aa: CASSLDGGGTEAFF

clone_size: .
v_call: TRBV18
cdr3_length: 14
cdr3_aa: CASSPNKNTGELFF

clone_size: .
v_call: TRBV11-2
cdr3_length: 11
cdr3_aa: CASSSLSEQFF

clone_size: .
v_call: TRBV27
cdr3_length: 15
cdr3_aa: CASSLYLGQNYGYTF

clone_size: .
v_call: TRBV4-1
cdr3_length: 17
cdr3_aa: CASSQGVGTGLNSPLHF

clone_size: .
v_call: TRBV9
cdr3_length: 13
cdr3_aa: CASSKGAGSPLHF

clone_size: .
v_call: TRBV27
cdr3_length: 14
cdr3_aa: CASSNADSVGGYTF

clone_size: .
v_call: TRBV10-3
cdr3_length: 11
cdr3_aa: CAIRDTTEAFF

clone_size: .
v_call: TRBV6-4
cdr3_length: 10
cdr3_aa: CASIDGVTTF

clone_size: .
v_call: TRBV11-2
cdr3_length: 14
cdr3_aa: CASSVAGGRETQYF

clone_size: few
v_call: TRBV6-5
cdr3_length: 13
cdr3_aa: CASRDRGREKLFF

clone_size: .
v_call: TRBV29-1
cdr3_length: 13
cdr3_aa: CSVDTGTYTEAFF

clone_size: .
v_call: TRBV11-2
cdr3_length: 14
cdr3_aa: CASSSGTTYNEQFF

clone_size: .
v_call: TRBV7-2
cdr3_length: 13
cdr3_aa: CASSLRGNYEQYF

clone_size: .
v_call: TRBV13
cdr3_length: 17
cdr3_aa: CASSFAGSSKPGTEAFF

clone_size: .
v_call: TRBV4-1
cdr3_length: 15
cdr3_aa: CASSQSGETNTEAFF

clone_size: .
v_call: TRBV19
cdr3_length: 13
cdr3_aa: CASSLGTGRGYTF

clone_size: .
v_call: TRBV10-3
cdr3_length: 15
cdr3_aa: CAISEIGADTGELFF

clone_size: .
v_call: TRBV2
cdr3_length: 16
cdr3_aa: CASRLRRGATNEKLFF

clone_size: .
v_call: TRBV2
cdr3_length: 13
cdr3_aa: CASSEEDSYGYTF

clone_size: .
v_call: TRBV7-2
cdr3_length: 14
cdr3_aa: CASSLRQGGTEAFF

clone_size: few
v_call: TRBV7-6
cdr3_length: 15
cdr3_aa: CASSLEDSRWDEQYF

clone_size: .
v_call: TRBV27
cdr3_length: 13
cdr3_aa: CASTPESGSPLHF

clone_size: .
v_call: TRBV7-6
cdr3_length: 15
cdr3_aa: CASSPGTSGGNEQFF

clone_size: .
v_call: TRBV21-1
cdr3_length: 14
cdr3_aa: CASSKGQYSYGYTF

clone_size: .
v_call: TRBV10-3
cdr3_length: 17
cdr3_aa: CAISGDRQGSLNTEAFF

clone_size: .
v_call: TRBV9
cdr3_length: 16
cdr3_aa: CASSVAELPRGDTQYF

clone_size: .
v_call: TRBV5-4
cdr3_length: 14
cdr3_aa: CASSSTGSQETQYF

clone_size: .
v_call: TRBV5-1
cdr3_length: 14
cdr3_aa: CASSLLSTNEKLFF

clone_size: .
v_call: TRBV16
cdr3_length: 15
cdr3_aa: CASSRGGQGNQPQHF

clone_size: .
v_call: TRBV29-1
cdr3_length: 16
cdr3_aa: CSVEDPRGKYQETQYF

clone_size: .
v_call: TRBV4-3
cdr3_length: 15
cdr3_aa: CASSQVAGGTDTQYF

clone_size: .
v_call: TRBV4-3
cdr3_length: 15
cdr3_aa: CASSHQVGGAGELFF

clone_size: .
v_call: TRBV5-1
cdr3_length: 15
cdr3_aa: CASSLGGSPSPEAFF